Following are 10 T cell receptor beta chains from one sample sequenced in a study of T-cell reconstitution after alpha-beta-depleted transplantation in children. Unique molecular identifiers featured in how the TCRbeta library was prepared. TCRdb re-derived calls from the PCR reads in MiXCR, one entry per CDR3 protein. The sample consists of around 440,000 distinct CDR3 sequences, about 16% of them appearing once. Source: PBMCs, mostly from graft donor cells, taken 360 days after TCRalphabeta/CD19-depleted stem cell transplant. All receptors come from a boy in the first two years of life who had a stem cell transplant for Wiskott-Aldrich syndrome, so the T cells may come from the graft donor.

In nucleotides, the CDR3 is TGTGCCACCAGTGATCGCGGGACACTTAATGAGCAGTTCTTC. It yields the protein CATSDRGTLNEQFF. The V call is TRBV24-1, the J call TRBJ2-1; D may correspond to TRBD1 or TRBD2 (6 bases each). There are 14 residues in the CDR3. From germline, CDR1 is KGHDR and CDR2 SFDVKD. With 3 bases removed from V and 7 bases from J, the gap between germline ends came to 12 bases.

This clonotype was picked up a small number of times. The rearrangement links TRBV24-1 to TRBJ2-1; D is uncertain. Trimming removed 1 base at V and 9 bases at J, with 6 bases between. Germline-derived CDR1 and CDR2 are KGHDR and SFDVKD. The CDR3 sequence is 12 residues long. CDR3 nucleotide sequence: TGTGCCACCAGTGATTTTTCGGGTGAGCAGTTCTTC. Translating gives CATSDFSGEQFF.

This clonotype was detected a few times. The rearrangement uses TRBV24-1 and TRBJ1-1; D is undetermined. Trimming pared 7 bases from V and 10 bases from J, leaving 15 bases between. Per the germline V gene, CDR1 is KGHDR and CDR2 is SFDVKD. The CDR3 sequence is 12 residues long. The CDR3 region has the DNA TGTGCCACCAGGGGTAAGTCTTCGGGAGCTTTCTTT. Amino acid sequence: CATRGKSSGAFF.

This clonotype was counted only a few times. The V call is TRBV5-1, the J call TRBJ2-4, with 9 bases that match TRBD1. The CDR3 covers 17 residues. The V gene end was trimmed by 4 bases and the J gene end by 0 bases; junction bases not matched to a gene: 8. Germline CDR1 is SGHRS and CDR2 is YFSETQ. In nucleotides, the CDR3 is TGCGCCAGCAGCCTATACAGGGGGCGCGAAGCCAAAAACATTCAGTACTTC. Amino acids: CASSLYRGREAKNIQYF.

This clonotype was picked up a small number of times. The chain has TRBV6-5 and TRBJ2-3, with 9 nucleotides matching TRBD2. The V gene's germline CDR1 is MNHEY and CDR2 SVGAGI. The CDR3 has 17 residues. The V and J ends lost 0 bases and 6 bases, in that order; junction bases with no gene match: 10. The CDR3 region is CASSYSTSRGGRDTQYF. For the CDR3, the DNA is TGTGCCAGCAGTTACTCGACATCGCGGGGGGGCCGCGATACGCAGTATTTT.

This clonotype has a single count. The chain joins TRBV5-1 to TRBJ2-3, with D possibly matching TRBD2 (6 bases). Germline values: CDR1 SGHRS, CDR2 YFSETQ. The CDR3 has 14 residues. V shed 4 bases and J shed 2 bases, with 11 bases lying between them. The CDR3 region is CASSRDFPTDTQYF. In DNA form, the CDR3 reads TGCGCCAGCAGCCGGGACTTCCCCACAGATACGCAGTATTTT.

J is TRBJ1-5 and V is TRBV24-1; 7 bases are shared with TRBD1. Trimming removed 4 bases from V and 0 bases from J; junction bases left unmatched: 2. The CDR3 is made up of 15 amino acids. Germline V lookup: CDR1 KGHDR, CDR2 SFDVKD. CDR3 coding DNA: TGTGCCACCAGTGAAGGACAGGTTAGCAATCAGCCCCAGCATTTT. Its translation: CATSEGQVSNQPQHF.

The J gene is TRBJ2-5, the V gene TRBV7-9; no reliable D call. This CDR3 comprises 15 residues. CDR1 is SEHNR and CDR2 is FQNEAQ in the germline V gene (reference sequence). V dropped 2 bases and J dropped 1 base, with 11 bases sitting between them. The CDR3 here is CASSLIRRSQETQYF. The CDR3 bases are TGTGCCAGCAGCTTAATCCGACGGTCCCAAGAGACCCAGTACTTC.

This clonotype was observed a handful of times. The CDR3 region is CASSLTGGVREQFF. CDR3 in DNA: TGCGCCAGCAGCTTGACCGGTGGGGTCAGGGAACAGTTCTTC. This chain uses TRBV5-1 with TRBJ2-1; D perhaps matches TRBD1 (5 bases). Germline CDR1 SGHRS, CDR2 YFSETQ. Trimming pared 1 base from V and 13 bases from J, leaving 18 bases between. The length of the CDR3 is 14 residues.

There are a few counts of this clonotype. The chain uses TRBV28 and TRBJ2-7; D may match TRBD1 or TRBD2 (5 bases each). The CDR3 is 15 residues long. The germline V gene has CDR1 MDHEN and CDR2 SYDVKM. Trimming took off 7 bases at V and 8 bases at J, with 24 bases between the two ends. This CDR3 reads CASTRDARPWGKQYF. The CDR3 bases are TGTGCCAGCACCCGGGACGCCCGGCCCTGGGGCAAGCAGTACTTC.